Included here is one T cell receptor (beta chain) sequence, with context. Its antigen is not known. Treatment: 15 to 20 received Ad26.COV2.S at low or high dose, single or two shots; five or six received placebo; per-sample allocation not given. After the first vaccine or placebo injection, samples were drawn on day 63. This entry belongs to a study of Ad26.COV2.S vaccination and SARS-CoV-2 variants. At the level of the study: Trial arm assignment for the donor was COV1001 Ad26.COV2.S. Administration of Ad26.COV2.S was intramuscular, either once or twice 56 days apart.

Some clones are missing from TCRdb's copy, which holds only in-frame ones; the method was immunoSEQ multiplex PCR. The table lists approximately 360,000 clones, 80% to 90% of them singletons. Overall study results and limits: Among vaccine recipients, spike-specific TCR breadth exceeded that of placebo recipients. Analyses that measured TCR breadth and depth may have underestimated total T cell responses.

CDR1 and CDR2 from the germline V gene are SGHAT and FQNNGV. CDR3 length: 17 residues. With 3 bases clipped from V and 5 bases from J, the junction kept 9 bases outside the gene matches. Sequencing was performed on peripheral blood, taken in a trial of Ad26.COV2.S vaccine versus placebo. This TCR derives from a person aged 18 to 65 who received the Ad26.COV2.S COVID-19 vaccine or a placebo. The chain uses TRBV11-2 and TRBJ2-5; 13 bases are shared with TRBD2. The CDR3: CASSFGTSGISEETQYF. The CDR3 DNA sequence: TGTGCCAGCAGCTTCGGGACTAGCGGGATATCGGAGGAGACCCAGTACTTC.